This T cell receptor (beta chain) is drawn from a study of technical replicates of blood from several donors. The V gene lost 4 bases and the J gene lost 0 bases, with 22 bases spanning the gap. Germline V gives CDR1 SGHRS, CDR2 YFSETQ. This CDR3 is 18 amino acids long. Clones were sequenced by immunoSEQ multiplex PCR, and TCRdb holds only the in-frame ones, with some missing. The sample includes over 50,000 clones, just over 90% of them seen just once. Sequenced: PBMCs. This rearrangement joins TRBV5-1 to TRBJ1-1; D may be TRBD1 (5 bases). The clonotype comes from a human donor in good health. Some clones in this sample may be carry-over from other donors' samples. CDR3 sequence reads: CASSTGGTRGWVNTEAFF. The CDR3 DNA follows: TGCGCCAGCAGCACCGGAGGGACTAGGGGTTGGGTGAACACTGAAGCTTTCTTT.